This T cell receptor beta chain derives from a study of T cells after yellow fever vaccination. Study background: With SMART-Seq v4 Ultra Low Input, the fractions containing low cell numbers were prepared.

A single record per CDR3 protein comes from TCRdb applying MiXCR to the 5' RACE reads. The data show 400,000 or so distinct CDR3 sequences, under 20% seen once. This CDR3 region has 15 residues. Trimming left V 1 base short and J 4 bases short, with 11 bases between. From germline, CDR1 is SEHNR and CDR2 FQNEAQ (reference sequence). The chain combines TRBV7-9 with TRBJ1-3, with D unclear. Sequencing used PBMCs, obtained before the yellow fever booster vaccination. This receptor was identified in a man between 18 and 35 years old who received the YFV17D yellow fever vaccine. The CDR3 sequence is CASSLVSEPGNTIYF. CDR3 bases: TGTGCCAGCAGCTTAGTGTCTGAGCCCGGAAACACCATATATTTT.